Shown below are 13 T cell receptor beta chains from a single sample sequenced in a study of T-cell reconstitution after alpha-beta-depleted transplantation in children. Library preparation (for TCRbeta) was performed with unique molecular identifiers. Via MiXCR, TCRdb re-called the PCR reads, giving one row per CDR3 protein. The table shows approximately 300,000 distinct CDR3 sequences, with around a tenth occurring only once. This sample comprised peripheral blood, obtained 180 days after TCRalphabeta/CD19-depleted stem cell transplant. These receptors all stem from a male patient between 2 and 10 years old who had a stem cell transplant for chronic granulomatous disease, so the T cells may come from the graft donor.

With regard to this clonotype: Being one base from a much bigger clone, this may be a read error. The rearrangement links TRBV9 to TRBJ1-3; no reliable D call. This CDR3 is built from 11 residues. Germline values: CDR1 SGDLS, CDR2 YYNGEE. The CDR3 is CARDVPNTIHF. CDR3 DNA sequence: TGTGCCAGGGATGTTCCGAACACCATACATTTT. Supplemented by reference TRBV9 and TRBJ1-3, the full variable domain reads DSGVTQTPKHLITATGQRVTLRCSPRSGDLSVYWYQQSLDQGLQFLIQYYNGEERAKGNILERFSAQQFPDLHSELNLSSLELGDSALYFCARDVPNTIHFGEGSWLTVV.

The chain links TRBV19 to TRBJ2-3; TRBD2 is a possible D gene (5 bases). CDR3 length: 14 residues. V was clipped by 4 bases and J by 2 bases, with 10 bases between them. The germline V gene has CDR1 LNHDA and CDR2 SQIVND (reference sequence). The CDR3 loop reads CASSTPGFTDTQYF. The CDR3 DNA is TGTGCCAGTAGTACCCCGGGATTCACAGATACGCAGTATTTT.

This chain links TRBV20-1 with TRBJ2-3; D perhaps matches TRBD2 (7 bases). Germline V gives CDR1 DFQATT, CDR2 SNEGSKA (reference sequence). The CDR3 extends over 17 amino acids. The ends were cut back, 3 bases at V and 5 bases at J, with 24 bases in the middle. DNA of the CDR3: TGCAGTGCTAGTCCCCGGGGGCGCGGGAGTAATAAAGATACGCAGTATTTT. Its protein product is CSASPRGRGSNKDTQYF.

This clonotype has at least ten counts. The V and J genes are TRBV5-6 and TRBJ2-7; D gene unclear. This CDR3 is 13 amino acids long. From germline, CDR1 is SGHDT and CDR2 YYEEEE. Trimming shortened V by 2 bases and J by 6 bases, and 12 bases separated the two germline ends. The chain's CDR3 is CASSFPGSVEQYF. The CDR3 region has the DNA TGTGCCAGCAGCTTTCCGGGTTCGGTCGAGCAGTACTTC.

The sample holds many counts of this clonotype. This rearrangement joins TRBV6-2 or TRBV6-3 to TRBJ2-2; D gene uncertain. Germline CDR1 and CDR2: MNHEY and SVGEGT. The V gene lost 2 bases and the J gene lost 3 bases, with 7 bases spanning the gap. The CDR3 consists of 14 residues. The DNA of the CDR3 is TGTGCCAGCAGTTACACGGTCGACACCGGGGAGCTGTTTTTT. This encodes CASSYTVDTGELFF.

This clonotype was seen many times. The rearrangement uses TRBV20-1 and TRBJ2-3; TRBD1 matches at 7 bases. The germline V gene encodes CDR1 DFQATT and CDR2 SNEGSKA (reference sequence). This CDR3 spans 15 amino acids. The V gene end was trimmed by 6 bases and the J gene end by 1 base; junction bases not matched to a gene: 10. The CDR3 DNA reads TGCAGTGCCAGGGGGTCCGCACGGGGCACAGATACGCAGTATTTT. Translation gives CSARGSARGTDTQYF.

This clonotype was counted only a few times. This chain connects TRBV7-2 to TRBJ1-5; 7 bases line up with TRBD1. This CDR3 spans 19 amino acids. Germline assignment: CDR1 SGHTA and CDR2 FQGNSA. V shed 0 bases, J shed 4 bases, and the junction held 15 bases outside the gene matches. CDR3 in DNA: TGTGCCAGCAGCTTAGCCCTAGGGGGCCAACCGGTTCGGAATCAGCCCCAGCATTTT. Translation: CASSLALGGQPVRNQPQHF. Using reference TRBV7-2 and TRBJ1-5 for the parts outside the CDR3, the full variable domain is GAGVSQSPSNKVTEKGKDVELRCDPISGHTALYWYRQSLGQGLEFLIYFQGNSAPDKSGLPSDRFSAERTGGSVSTLTIQRTQQEDSAVYLCASSLALGGQPVRNQPQHFGDGTRLSIL.

This clonotype was seen ten or more times. V is TRBV20-1 and J is TRBJ1-5, with D possibly being TRBD1 (6 bases). V was trimmed by 0 bases and J by 2 bases, leaving 8 bases between them. In germline, CDR1 is DFQATT, CDR2 SNEGSKA (reference sequence). There are 14 residues in the CDR3. CDR3 loop: CSARDGGRNQPQHF. CDR3 bases: TGCAGTGCTAGAGATGGGGGGCGCAATCAGCCCCAGCATTTT.

This clonotype has just a few counts. This rearrangement joins TRBV7-9 to TRBJ1-5; D call uncertain. Trimming took off 2 bases at V and 4 bases at J, with 12 bases between the two ends. The CDR3 has 15 amino acids. Germline V gene data show CDR1 as SEHNR and CDR2 as FQNEAQ (reference sequence). For the CDR3, the DNA is TGTGCCAGCAGCTTACGTCGCCAGATTAATCAGCCCCAGCATTTT. It encodes CASSLRRQINQPQHF.

Worth noting for this clonotype: A much larger clone sits a single nucleotide away, making a read error possible. This chain connects TRBV29-1 to TRBJ2-7, with D unresolved. CDR3 length: 12 amino acids. Germline assignment: CDR1 SQVTM and CDR2 ANQGSEA. The CDR3 DNA reads TGCAGCATTGAAGTGGGTTCGGACGAGCAGTACTTC. The encoded protein is CSIEVGSDEQYF.

This clonotype has ten or more counts. The genes are TRBV9 and TRBJ2-2; D is uncertain. V was pared by 0 bases and J by 4 bases, with 4 bases between. Germline V gene data show CDR1 as SGDLS and CDR2 as YYNGEE. The CDR3 runs to 13 residues. In DNA, the CDR3 is TGTGCCAGCAGCGTAGCCGGCACCGGGGAGCTGTTTTTT. Residues: CASSVAGTGELFF.

This clonotype showed up many times. The chain couples TRBV12-3 or TRBV12-4 to TRBJ2-2; D gene uncertain. This CDR3 has 12 amino acids. Trimming cost V 6 bases and J 6 bases, with 8 bases left between them. In nucleotides, the CDR3 is TGTGCCAGCAGCAAGGGTGCCGGGGAGCTGTTTTTT. Protein: CASSKGAGELFF.

To note about this clonotype: Possible read error: a much larger clone is one base away. The chain is built from TRBV18 and TRBJ1-4, with a tentative D call TRBD1 (5 bases). CDR1 is KGHSH, CDR2 LQKENI, per germline. The CDR3 contains 14 residues. This chain's CDR3 is CASPPGTAGEKLFF. The CDR3 DNA sequence: TGTGCCAGCCCACCAGGGACTGCAGGGGAAAAACTGTTTTTT.